The clone carrying this T cell receptor (beta chain) was seen a handful of times. What it binds is not known. This sample stems from a study of regulatory T cells in long-lasting Graves disease. The study's findings and limits: Favored usage of TRBV28, TRBJ1-2 and TRBJ2-5 was recorded in persistent disease. Persistent patients shared more public clonotypes (about 2,700) than newly diagnosed patients (about 1,000).

Stated time point: persistent/refractory GD, antithyroid drugs over 5 years with positive TRAb. RNA extracted from PBMCs served as the sequencing template. CDR3 regions were amplified by Arm-PCR using iRepertoire HTBI primers to build TCR beta libraries. In TCRdb, the multiplex PCR reads were re-called with MiXCR into one record per CDR3 protein. This table holds about 340,000 distinct CDR3 sequences, less than 20% found once. The J segment lost 2 bases and the V segment lost 6 bases, leaving 6 bases of the junction unmatched. The length of the CDR3 is 14 residues. Germline CDR1 LNHDA, CDR2 SQIVND (reference sequence).

The input for sequencing was peripheral blood mononuclear cells (PBMCs), taken when the disease was refractory, from a patient treated with antithyroid drugs. The receptor was isolated from a female donor with Graves disease. The chain carries TRBV19 and TRBJ2-5; TRBD1 aligns across 7 bases. The CDR3 nucleotides read TGTGCCAGTAGCCCAACGGGACAGCAAGAGACCCAGTACTTC. This codes for CASSPTGQQETQYF. The variable domain in full, with the rest retrieved from reference TRBV19 and TRBJ2-5, is DGGITQSPKYLFRKEGQNVTLSCEQNLNHDAMYWYRQDPGQGLRLIYYSQIVNDFQKGDIAEGYSVSREKKESFPLTVTSAQKNPTAFYLCASSPTGQQETQYFGPGTRLLVL.